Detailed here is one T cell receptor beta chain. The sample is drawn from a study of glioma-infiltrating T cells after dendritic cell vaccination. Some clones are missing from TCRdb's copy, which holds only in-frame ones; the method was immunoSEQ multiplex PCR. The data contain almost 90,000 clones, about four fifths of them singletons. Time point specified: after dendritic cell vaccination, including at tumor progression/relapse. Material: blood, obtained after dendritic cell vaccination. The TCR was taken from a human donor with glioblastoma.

The CDR3 DNA reads TGTGCCAGCAGCGTAGGGGGGGGCGGCAATCAGCCCCAGCATTTT. Protein sequence: CASSVGGGGNQPQHF. The chain links TRBV9 to TRBJ1-5, with D perhaps matching TRBD1 (6 bases). Trimming cost V 0 bases and J 2 bases, with 9 bases left between them. Per germline, CDR1 SGDLS and CDR2 YYNGEE. This CDR3 has 15 residues. The variable domain in full, completed from reference TRBV9 and TRBJ1-5, reads DSGVTQTPKHLITATGQRVTLRCSPRSGDLSVYWYQQSLDQGLQFLIQYYNGEERAKGNILERFSAQQFPDLHSELNLSSLELGDSALYFCASSVGGGGNQPQHFGDGTRLSIL.